Below are 5 T cell receptor beta chains sequenced from a single sample in a study of human T cells and chemical hapten exposure. The time point denotes: pre-sensitization, week 0. Noted treatment: therapeutic diphenylcyclopropenone sensitization with weekly scalp DPC. TCRdb analysed the RACE reads with MiXCR anew, one entry per CDR3 protein. Of around 62,000 distinct CDR3 sequences in the sample, 5.5% to 7.5% were seen once. The starting material was whole blood, obtained in connection with sensitization to the hapten diphenylcyclopropenone (DPC). These receptors came from a woman aged 30 to 39 with alopecia areata. Some clones in this sample may be carry-over from other donors' samples.

This clonotype was seen at least ten times. This chain uses TRBV5-4 with TRBJ2-1; 15 bases map to TRBD2. Trimming took 5 bases from V and 10 from J; bases not matched to a gene: 7. This CDR3 is built from 15 residues. The germline V gene has CDR1 SGHNT and CDR2 YYREEE (reference sequence). The CDR3 DNA follows: TGTGCCAGCAGAAAATGGACTAGCGGGGGGGGAGAGCAGTTCTTC. This gives the protein CASRKWTSGGGEQFF.

The table lists this clonotype with many counts. The genes are TRBV12-3 or TRBV12-4 and TRBJ1-1; D ambiguous. CDR3 size: 14 residues. Trimming stripped 5 bases from V and 1 base from J, with 11 bases between. Here the CDR3 DNA reads TGTGCCAGCAGTGCCTCACCGCAGAACACTGAAGCTTTCTTT. As protein: CASSASPQNTEAFF.

This clonotype was detected many times. V gene TRBV6-2 or TRBV6-3 combines with J gene TRBJ2-7, with a weak D call TRBD2 (5 bases). This CDR3 spans 12 amino acids. CDR1 MNHEY and CDR2 SVGEGT come from the germline V gene. Trimming stripped 6 bases from V and 2 bases from J, with 8 bases between. The CDR3 coding sequence is TGTGCCAGCAGCTTGGGAGCCTACGAGCAGTACTTC. Translating gives CASSLGAYEQYF.

Ten or more counts support this clonotype. The V call is TRBV24-1, the J call TRBJ2-1, with D possibly matching TRBD2 (6 bases). Looked up from germline, CDR1 is KGHDR and CDR2 is SFDVKD. Trimming shortened V by 4 bases and J by 4 bases, and 19 bases separated the two germline ends. This CDR3 is 17 amino acids long. CDR3 coding DNA: TGTGCCACCAGTGACCAGACTAGTAGGTTTTCATACAATGAGCAGTTCTTC. Encoded protein: CATSDQTSRFSYNEQFF.

A word on this clonotype: A much larger clonotype is one base distant, so this may be a read error. The chain couples TRBV7-9 to TRBJ1-2, with 7 positions matching TRBD1. The CDR3 length is 13 residues. Germline lookup yields CDR1 SEHNR and CDR2 FQNEAQ (reference sequence). V was clipped by 3 bases and J by 4 bases; unmatched bases: 2. CDR3 sequence: CASSFRDSYGYTF. CDR3 coding DNA: TGTGCCAGCAGCTTCCGGGACAGCTATGGCTACACCTTC.